Detailed here is one T cell receptor (beta chain). V was cut by 7 bases and J by 5 bases, with 17 bases left in between. The CDR3 is made up of 14 amino acids. The germline V gene has CDR1 SQVTM and CDR2 ANQGSEA. RNA transcripts were the template for amplifying TCR beta CDR3 regions. The TCR CDR3 first-round RT-PCR relied on the HTBI primer set. MiXCR, applied by TCRdb to the multiplex PCR reads, yields one record per CDR3 protein. The table has 490,000 or so distinct CDR3 sequences, approximately 22% seen once. These data belong to a study of T cells in Graves' hyperthyroidism and ophthalmopathy. Turning to the study itself: At initial diagnosis, before any treatment had begun, peripheral blood was obtained.

The chain employs TRBV29-1 and TRBJ1-4; D is perhaps TRBD1 (5 bases). Sequencing used blood. This clonotype was obtained from a woman in her seventies with Graves' ophthalmopathy. CDR3 sequence: CSAGTRTGNEKLFF. The CDR3, as DNA: TGCAGCGCGGGGACGCGGACGGGAAATGAAAAACTGTTTTTT.